This T cell receptor (beta chain) appears in the sequencing data of a study of blood T cell repertoires in COVID-19. Trimming removed 2 bases from V and 2 bases from J; junction bases left unmatched: 2. The CDR3 has 16 residues. Germline V gives CDR1 MNHNS, CDR2 SASEGT. As processed by the authors: Reference gene primer amplification gave nucleated cell count estimates. Sequenced by immunoSEQ multiplex PCR; TCRdb stores in-frame clones only, minus some. V, J and clone size reflect that table, while D and trimming were determined from the DNA. The data contain about 160,000 clones, around 80% of them singletons.

The chain combines TRBV6-1 with TRBJ2-1, with TRBD1 identical over 11 bases. The sequenced sample was peripheral blood. The clonotype originates from a woman aged 80 or older with acute or convalescent COVID-19. The DNA of the CDR3 is TGTGCCAGCAGTGAAAGGACAGGGGGCGCCTACAATGAGCAGTTCTTC. Protein sequence: CASSERTGGAYNEQFF.